This TCR beta chain is from a study of blood T cell repertoires in COVID-19. For the study at large: Researchers got acute and convalescent COVID-19 samples from the United States, Italy and Spain. T cells, B-cell-depleted T cells, or PBMCs supplied cDNA or gDNA.

Generated by immunoSEQ multiplex PCR, the TCRdb table keeps only in-frame clones and is missing some. The data show about 300,000 clones, 86% seen once. Individuals aged about 18 to 89 years were recruited from 24 US areas. In assigning cohorts, the study relied on participant-reported clinical history. The sequence came from a woman aged 18-30 years who had recovered from COVID-19. The sample comprised PBMCs or T cells enriched from blood (not recorded which).

Here the CDR3 reads CAWSSPGGRSNEKLFF. The CDR3 coding sequence is TGTGCCTGGAGTTCCCCCGGGGGGAGGTCTAATGAAAAACTGTTTTTT. The chain recombines TRBV30 with TRBJ1-4; maybe TRBD1 (5 bases). V lost 2 bases to trimming and J lost 3 bases, with 16 bases between them. Germline V lookup: CDR1 GTSNPN, CDR2 SVGIG (reference sequence). The CDR3 extends over 16 amino acids.